This TCR beta chain was captured by sequencing in a study of blood T cell repertoires in COVID-19. About the research overall: The United States, Italy and Spain were the sources of the acute and convalescent COVID-19 samples. PBMCs, B-cell-depleted T cells, or T cells were the source of the cDNA or gDNA that made up the material.

Per the original methods: Reference gene primer amplification yielded estimated nucleated cell counts. Some clones are missing from TCRdb's copy, which holds only in-frame ones; the method was immunoSEQ multiplex PCR. V and J calls and clone size are given by that table; D and trimming were obtained from the DNA. There are around 15,000 clones in the sample; 76% occur only once, and about a third lies in the top ten. The sequencing sample was made of peripheral blood. The TCR was taken from a man in his 70s with active or convalescent COVID-19.

CDR3 region: CASRNRESTGELFF. The CDR3 DNA reads TGTGCCAGCAGGAACAGGGAATCCACCGGGGAGCTGTTTTTT. The chain is built from TRBV2 and TRBJ2-2, with D tentatively TRBD1 (6 bases). The germline CDR1 and CDR2 sequences are SNHLY and FYNNEI. There are 14 residues in the CDR3. V lost 6 bases and J lost 4, with 12 bases in between.